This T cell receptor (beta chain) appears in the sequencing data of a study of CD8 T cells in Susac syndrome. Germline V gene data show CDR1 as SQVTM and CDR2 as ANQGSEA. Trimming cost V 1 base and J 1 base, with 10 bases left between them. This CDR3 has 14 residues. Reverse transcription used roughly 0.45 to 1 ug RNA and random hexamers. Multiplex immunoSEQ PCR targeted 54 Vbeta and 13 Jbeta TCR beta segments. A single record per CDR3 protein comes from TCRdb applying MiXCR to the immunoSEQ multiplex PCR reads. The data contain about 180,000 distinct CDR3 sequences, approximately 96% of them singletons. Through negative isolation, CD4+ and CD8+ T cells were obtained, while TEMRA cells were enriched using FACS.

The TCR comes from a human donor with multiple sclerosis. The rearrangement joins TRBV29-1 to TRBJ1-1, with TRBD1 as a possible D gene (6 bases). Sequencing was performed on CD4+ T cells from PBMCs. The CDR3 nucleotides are TGCAGCGTTGAAGTGGGACAACCGAACACTGAAGCTTTCTTT. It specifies CSVEVGQPNTEAFF. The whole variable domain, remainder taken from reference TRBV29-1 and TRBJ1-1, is SAVISQKPSRDICQRGTSLTIQCQVDSQVTMMFWYRQQPGQSLTLIATANQGSEATYESGFVIDKFPISRPNLTFSTLTVSNMSPEDSSIYLCSVEVGQPNTEAFFGQGTRLTVV.